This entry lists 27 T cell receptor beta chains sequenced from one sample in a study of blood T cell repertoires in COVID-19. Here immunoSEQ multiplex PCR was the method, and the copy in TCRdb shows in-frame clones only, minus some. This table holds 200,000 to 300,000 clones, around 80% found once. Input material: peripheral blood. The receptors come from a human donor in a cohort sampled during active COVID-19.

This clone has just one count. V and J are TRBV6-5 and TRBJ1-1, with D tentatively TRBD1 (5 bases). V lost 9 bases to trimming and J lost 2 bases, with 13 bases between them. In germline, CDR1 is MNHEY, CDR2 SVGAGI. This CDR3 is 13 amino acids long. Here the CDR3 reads CASFRDLNTEAFF. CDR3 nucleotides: TGTGCCAGTTTCAGGGATTTAAACACTGAAGCTTTCTTT.

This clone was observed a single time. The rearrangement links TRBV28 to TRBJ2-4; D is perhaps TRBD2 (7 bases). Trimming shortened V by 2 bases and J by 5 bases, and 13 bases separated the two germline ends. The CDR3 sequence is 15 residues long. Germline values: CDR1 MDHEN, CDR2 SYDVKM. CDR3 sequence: CASSLAGEGENIQYF. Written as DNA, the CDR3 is TGTGCCAGCAGTTTAGCGGGAGAGGGGGAAAACATTCAGTACTTC. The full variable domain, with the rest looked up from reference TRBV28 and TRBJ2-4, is DVKVTQSSRYLVKRTGEKVFLECVQDMDHENMFWYRQDPGLGLRLIYFSYDVKMKEKGDIPEGYSVSREKKERFSLILESASTNQTSMYLCASSLAGEGENIQYFGAGTRLSVL.

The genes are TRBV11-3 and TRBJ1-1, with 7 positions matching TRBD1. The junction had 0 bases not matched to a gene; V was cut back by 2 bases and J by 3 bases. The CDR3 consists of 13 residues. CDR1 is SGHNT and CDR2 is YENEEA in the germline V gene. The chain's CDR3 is CASSLTGDTEAFF. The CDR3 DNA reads TGTGCCAGCAGCTTAACAGGGGACACTGAAGCTTTCTTT.

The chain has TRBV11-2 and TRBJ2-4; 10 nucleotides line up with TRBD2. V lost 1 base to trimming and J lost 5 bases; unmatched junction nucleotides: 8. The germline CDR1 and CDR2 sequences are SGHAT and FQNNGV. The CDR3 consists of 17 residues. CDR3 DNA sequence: TGTGCCAGCAGCTTAGTCCCCAGCGGGGGGGCGGAAAACATTCAGTACTTC. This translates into CASSLVPSGGAENIQYF. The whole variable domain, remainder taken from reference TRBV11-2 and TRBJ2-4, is EAGVAQSPRYKIIEKRQSVAFWCNPISGHATLYWYQQILGQGPKLLIQFQNNGVVDDSQLPKDRFSAERLKGVDSTLKIQPAKLEDSAVYLCASSLVPSGGAENIQYFGAGTRLSVL.

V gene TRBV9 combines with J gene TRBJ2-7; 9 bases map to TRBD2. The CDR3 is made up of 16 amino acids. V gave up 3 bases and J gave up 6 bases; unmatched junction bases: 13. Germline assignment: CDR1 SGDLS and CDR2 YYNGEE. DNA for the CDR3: TGTGCCAGCAGCGCGCGTCAGGGACTAGCATCGGGCGAGCAGTACTTC. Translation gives CASSARQGLASGEQYF.

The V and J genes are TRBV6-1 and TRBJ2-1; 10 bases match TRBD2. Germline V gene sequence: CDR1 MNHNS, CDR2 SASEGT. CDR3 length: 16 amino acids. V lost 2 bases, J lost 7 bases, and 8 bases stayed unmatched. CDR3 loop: CASSEYSGRYSNEQFF. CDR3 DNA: TGTGCCAGCAGTGAATATAGCGGGAGGTATTCTAATGAGCAGTTCTTC.

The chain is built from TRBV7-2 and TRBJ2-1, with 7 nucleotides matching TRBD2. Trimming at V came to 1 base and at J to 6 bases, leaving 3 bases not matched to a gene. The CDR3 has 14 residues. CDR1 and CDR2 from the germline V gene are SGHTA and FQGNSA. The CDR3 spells CASSLGLAGNEQFF. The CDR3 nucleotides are TGTGCCAGCAGCTTAGGACTAGCAGGCAATGAGCAGTTCTTC.

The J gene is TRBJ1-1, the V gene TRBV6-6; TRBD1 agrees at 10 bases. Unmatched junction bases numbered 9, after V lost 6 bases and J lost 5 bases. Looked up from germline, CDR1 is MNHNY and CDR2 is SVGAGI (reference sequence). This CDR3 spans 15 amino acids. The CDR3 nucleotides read TGTGCCAGCAGGACAGGGGGCGGGGGTAGGACTGAAGCTTTCTTT. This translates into CASRTGGGGRTEAFF.

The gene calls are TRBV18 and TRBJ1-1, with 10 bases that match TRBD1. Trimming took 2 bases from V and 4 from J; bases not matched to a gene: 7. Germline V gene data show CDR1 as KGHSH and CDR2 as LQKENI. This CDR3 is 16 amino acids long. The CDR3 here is CASSPSGQGTGTEAFF. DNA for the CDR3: TGTGCCAGCTCACCATCGGGACAGGGGACTGGCACTGAAGCTTTCTTT.

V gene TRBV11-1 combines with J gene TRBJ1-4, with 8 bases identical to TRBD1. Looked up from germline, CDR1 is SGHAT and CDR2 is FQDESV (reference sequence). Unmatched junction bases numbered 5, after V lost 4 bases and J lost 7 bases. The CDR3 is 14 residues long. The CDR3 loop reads CASSYTGGSEKLFF. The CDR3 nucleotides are TGTGCCAGCAGCTATACAGGGGGATCTGAAAAACTGTTTTTT. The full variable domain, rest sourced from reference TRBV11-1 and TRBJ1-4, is EAEVAQSPRYKITEKSQAVAFWCDPISGHATLYWYRQILGQGPELLVQFQDESVVDDSQLPKDRFSAERLKGVDSTLKIQPAELGDSAMYLCASSYTGGSEKLFFGSGTQLSVL.

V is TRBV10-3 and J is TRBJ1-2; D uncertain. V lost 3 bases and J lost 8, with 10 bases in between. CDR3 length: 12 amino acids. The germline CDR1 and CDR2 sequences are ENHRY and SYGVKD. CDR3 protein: CAISEAFGGYTF. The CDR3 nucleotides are TGTGCCATCAGTGAAGCGTTTGGAGGCTACACCTTC.

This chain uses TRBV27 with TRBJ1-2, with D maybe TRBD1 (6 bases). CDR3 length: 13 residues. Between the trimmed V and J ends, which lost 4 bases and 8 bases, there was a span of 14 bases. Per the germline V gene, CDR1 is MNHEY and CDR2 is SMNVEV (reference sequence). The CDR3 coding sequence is TGTGCCAGCAGTTCGTCGACAGGACGAGGCTACACCTTC. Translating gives CASSSSTGRGYTF.

The CDR3 sequence: CAISTDRGETQYF. CDR3 sequence (DNA): TGTGCCATCAGTACGGACAGGGGAGAGACCCAGTACTTC. The chain joins TRBV10-3 to TRBJ2-5, with 9 bases matching TRBD1. The CDR3 spans 13 residues. Per germline, CDR1 ENHRY and CDR2 SYGVKD. V lost 5 bases, J lost 4 bases, and 2 bases stayed unmatched.

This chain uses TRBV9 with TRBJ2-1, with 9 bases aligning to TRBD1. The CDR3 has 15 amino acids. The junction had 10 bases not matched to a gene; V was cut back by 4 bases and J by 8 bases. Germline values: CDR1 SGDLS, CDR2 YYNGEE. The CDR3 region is CASSRGGQGSDEQFF. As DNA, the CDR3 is TGTGCCAGCAGCCGCGGGGGACAGGGTAGTGATGAGCAGTTCTTC.

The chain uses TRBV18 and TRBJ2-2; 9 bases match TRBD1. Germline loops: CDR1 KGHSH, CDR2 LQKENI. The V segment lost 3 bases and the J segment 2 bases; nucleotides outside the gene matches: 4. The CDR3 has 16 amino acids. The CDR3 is CASSPPGQGNTGELFF. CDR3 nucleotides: TGTGCCAGCTCACCCCCGGGACAGGGTAACACCGGGGAGCTGTTTTTT.

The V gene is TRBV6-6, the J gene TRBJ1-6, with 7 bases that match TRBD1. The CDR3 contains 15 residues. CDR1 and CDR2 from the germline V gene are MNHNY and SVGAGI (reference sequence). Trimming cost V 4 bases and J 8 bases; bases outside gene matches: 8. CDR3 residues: CASSSGTVIHSPLHF. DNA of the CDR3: TGTGCCAGCAGTTCCGGGACAGTAATCCATTCACCCCTCCACTTT.

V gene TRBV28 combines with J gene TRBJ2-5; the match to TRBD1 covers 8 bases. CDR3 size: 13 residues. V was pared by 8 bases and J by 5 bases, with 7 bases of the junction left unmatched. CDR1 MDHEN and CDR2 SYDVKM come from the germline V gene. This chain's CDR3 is CASLGQGRETQYF. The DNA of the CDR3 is TGTGCCAGCCTTGGACAGGGTCGGGAGACCCAGTACTTC.

CDR3 nucleotides: TGTGCCAGTACCCCGCTTCGGGGGTTTCAATGGGCGAACACTGAAGCTTTCTTT. Translating it yields CASTPLRGFQWANTEAFF. The rearrangement joins TRBV19 to TRBJ1-1, with a tentative D call TRBD1 (5 bases). The germline V and J ends were trimmed by 7 bases and 1 base, with 25 bases remaining between them. The CDR3 is 18 amino acids. The germline gives CDR1 LNHDA, CDR2 SQIVND (reference sequence).

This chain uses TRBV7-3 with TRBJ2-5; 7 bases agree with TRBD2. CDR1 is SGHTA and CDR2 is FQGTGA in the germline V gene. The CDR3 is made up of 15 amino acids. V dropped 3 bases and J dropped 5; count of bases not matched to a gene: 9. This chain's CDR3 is CASSFQGGDIETQYF. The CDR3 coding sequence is TGTGCCAGCAGCTTCCAGGGAGGGGATATTGAGACCCAGTACTTC.

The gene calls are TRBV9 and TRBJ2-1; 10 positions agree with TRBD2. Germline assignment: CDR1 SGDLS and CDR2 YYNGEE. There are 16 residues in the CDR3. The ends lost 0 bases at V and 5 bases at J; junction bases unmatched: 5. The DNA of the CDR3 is TGTGCCAGCAGCGTAGCGATCCTAGCGGGGGACAATGAGCAGTTCTTC. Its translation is CASSVAILAGDNEQFF.

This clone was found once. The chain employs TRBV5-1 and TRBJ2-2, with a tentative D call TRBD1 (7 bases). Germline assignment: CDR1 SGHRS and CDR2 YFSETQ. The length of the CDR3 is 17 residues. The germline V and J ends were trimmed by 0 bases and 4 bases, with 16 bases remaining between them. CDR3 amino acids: CASSLVGGAGGTGELFF. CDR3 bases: TGCGCCAGCAGCTTGGTTGGCGGGGCAGGGGGCACCGGGGAGCTGTTTTTT.

CDR3: CASSITIRYYNEQFF. Here the CDR3 DNA reads TGTGCCAGTAGTATAACGATCCGCTACTACAATGAGCAGTTCTTC. The V and J genes are TRBV19 and TRBJ2-1; no reliable D call. The CDR3 totals 15 residues. CDR1 LNHDA and CDR2 SQIVND come from the germline V gene (reference sequence). V lost 2 bases and J lost 3, with 11 bases in between. The variable domain in full, with the rest retrieved from reference TRBV19 and TRBJ2-1, is DGGITQSPKYLFRKEGQNVTLSCEQNLNHDAMYWYRQDPGQGLRLIYYSQIVNDFQKGDIAEGYSVSREKKESFPLTVTSAQKNPTAFYLCASSITIRYYNEQFFGPGTRLTVL.

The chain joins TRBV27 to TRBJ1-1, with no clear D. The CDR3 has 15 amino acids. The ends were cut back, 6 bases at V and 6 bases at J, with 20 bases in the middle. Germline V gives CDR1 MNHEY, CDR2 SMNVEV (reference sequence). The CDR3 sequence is CASSQESYLTSEAFF. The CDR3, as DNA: TGTGCCAGCAGCCAAGAGTCCTACCTTACTTCTGAAGCTTTCTTT.

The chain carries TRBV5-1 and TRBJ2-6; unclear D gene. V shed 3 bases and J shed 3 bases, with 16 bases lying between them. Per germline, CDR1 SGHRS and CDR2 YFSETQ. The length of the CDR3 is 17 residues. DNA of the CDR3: TGCGCCAGCAGCTGGTCAACAACAAGTGGTGGGGCCAACGTCCTGACTTTC. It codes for CASSWSTTSGGANVLTF. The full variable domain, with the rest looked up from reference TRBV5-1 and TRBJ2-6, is KAGVTQTPRYLIKTRGQQVTLSCSPISGHRSVSWYQQTPGQGLQFLFEYFSETQRNKGNFPGRFSGRQFSNSRSEMNVSTLELGDSALYLCASSWSTTSGGANVLTFGAGSRLTVL.

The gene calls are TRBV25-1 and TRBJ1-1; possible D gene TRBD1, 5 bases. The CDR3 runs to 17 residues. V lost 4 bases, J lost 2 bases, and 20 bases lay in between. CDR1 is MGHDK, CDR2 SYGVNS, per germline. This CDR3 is CASSGRRGSYVNTEAFF. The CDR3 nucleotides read TGTGCCAGCAGTGGGCGTAGGGGATCGTATGTAAACACTGAAGCTTTCTTT.

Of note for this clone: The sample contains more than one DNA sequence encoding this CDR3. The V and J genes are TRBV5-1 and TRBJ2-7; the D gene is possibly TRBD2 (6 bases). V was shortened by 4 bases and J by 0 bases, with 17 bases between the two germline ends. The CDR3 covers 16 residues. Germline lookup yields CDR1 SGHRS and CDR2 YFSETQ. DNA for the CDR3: TGCGCCAGCAGCCTCCGGTCGGGGAGGAGCTCCTACGAGCAGTACTTC. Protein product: CASSLRSGRSSYEQYF.

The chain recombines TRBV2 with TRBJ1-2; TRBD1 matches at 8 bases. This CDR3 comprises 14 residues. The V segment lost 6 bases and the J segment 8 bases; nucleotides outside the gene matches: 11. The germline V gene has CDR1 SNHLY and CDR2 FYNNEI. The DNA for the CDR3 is TGTGCCAGCAGGTCAGACAGGGGAGGTGGAGGCTACACCTTC. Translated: CASRSDRGGGGYTF. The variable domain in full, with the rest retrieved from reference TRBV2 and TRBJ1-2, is EPEVTQTPSHQVTQMGQEVILRCVPISNHLYFYWYRQILGQKVEFLVSFYNNEISEKSEIFDDQFSVERPDGSNFTLKIRSTKLEDSAMYFCASRSDRGGGGYTFGSGTRLTVV.